One and the same sample provided the 3 T cell receptor beta chains below, sequenced in a study of blood T cell repertoires in COVID-19. Only in-frame clones appear in the TCRdb table, and some are missing; sequencing was by immunoSEQ multiplex PCR. The sample has under 35,000 clones, 91% seen once. Sequencing was carried out using peripheral blood. Receptor source: a human donor in a cohort sampled during active COVID-19.

The rearrangement uses TRBV12-5 and TRBJ2-1; 9 nucleotides agree with TRBD2. The V segment lost 8 bases and the J segment 9 bases; nucleotides outside the gene matches: 11. The length of the CDR3 is 14 residues. Germline V gene data show CDR1 as LGHNT and CDR2 as FRNRAP. CDR3 DNA: TGTGCTAGTAGGAGTAGCGGGAGTTGGGTTGAGCAGTTCTTC. Protein product: CASRSSGSWVEQFF. Based on the CDR3 plus reference TRBV12-5 and TRBJ2-1, the full variable domain is DARVTQTPRHKVTEMGQEVTMRCQPILGHNTVFWYRQTMMQGLELLAYFRNRAPLDDSGMPKDRFSAEMPDATLATLKIQPSEPRDSAVYFCASRSSGSWVEQFFGPGTRLTVL.

The chain carries TRBV30 and TRBJ1-5, with D maybe TRBD1 (5 bases). Trimming took 3 bases from V and 3 from J, leaving 9 bases between them. The CDR3 is 13 amino acids. The germline V gene has CDR1 GTSNPN and CDR2 SVGIG (reference sequence). The CDR3 sequence is CAWSGGNNQPQHF. The CDR3 DNA reads as TGTGCCTGGAGCGGGGGGAACAATCAGCCCCAGCATTTT.

For the CDR3, the DNA is TGTGCCATCAGTGAGATGACTAGCGGGGGGGTAGGCACAGATACGCAGTATTTT. It yields the protein CAISEMTSGGVGTDTQYF. V is TRBV10-3 and J is TRBJ2-3; 14 bases match TRBD2. The length of the CDR3 is 18 residues. The J segment lost 1 base and the V segment lost 2 bases, leaving 5 bases of the junction unmatched. The germline V gene has CDR1 ENHRY and CDR2 SYGVKD.